These 3 T cell receptor beta chains share one sample of origin, sequenced in a study of OX40 agonist ivuxolimab in advanced cancers. Libraries were prepared by immunoSEQ multiplex PCR; TCRdb keeps only in-frame clonotypes and omits some of them. The sample shows tens of thousands of clones, 70% to 80% of them seen only once. The sample consisted of CD4+ or CD8+ T cells sorted from blood, taken in a trial of the OX40 agonist ivuxolimab. The source is an adult with an advanced solid tumor such as melanoma, head and neck, liver or kidney cancer.

The chain is built from TRBV25-1 and TRBJ2-4; D is perhaps TRBD1 (6 bases). The CDR3 extends over 15 amino acids. Germline V CDR1 and CDR2: MGHDK, SYGVNS. The V end was cut by 2 bases, the J end by 3 bases, with 11 bases between. CDR3 region: CASSEQGMGKNIQYF. For the CDR3, the DNA is TGTGCCAGCAGTGAACAGGGGATGGGCAAAAACATTCAGTACTTC.

In its sample, this clone was seen once. The CDR3 nucleotides are TGTGCCAGTAGTCCCGGGGGTAACTTAGCCAAAAACATTCAGTACTTC. This translates into CASSPGGNLAKNIQYF. The chain employs TRBV19 and TRBJ2-4; a possible D gene is TRBD2 (6 bases). This CDR3 contains 16 residues. V was clipped by 5 bases and J by 0 bases, with 14 bases between them. CDR1 is LNHDA, CDR2 SQIVND, per germline (reference sequence).

This chain connects TRBV11-1 to TRBJ1-1, with 9 bases that match TRBD1. The CDR3 consists of 18 residues. Germline assignment: CDR1 SGHAT and CDR2 FQDESV (reference sequence). Unmatched junction bases numbered 18, after V lost 3 bases and J lost 7 bases. As DNA, the CDR3 is TGTGCCAGCAGCTTTACATTCCGGGACAGGGTCTCTTATGGTGAAGCTTTCTTT. It yields the protein CASSFTFRDRVSYGEAFF. Full variable domain (remainder filled in from reference TRBV11-1 and TRBJ1-1): EAEVAQSPRYKITEKSQAVAFWCDPISGHATLYWYRQILGQGPELLVQFQDESVVDDSQLPKDRFSAERLKGVDSTLKIQPAELGDSAMYLCASSFTFRDRVSYGEAFFGQGTRLTVV.